This paragraph reports one TCR beta chain. There is no known antigen for this receptor. Base qualities are not provided; no much larger clone lies one nucleotide away. CD8 naive samples were CD45RO-negative cells positively selected for CCR7, giving a CD45RA+CCR7+ population that excluded TemRA cells. Healthy HIV-negative adults with no recently reported acute infections or vaccinations were included as donors. Every donor was a Caucasian adult residing in Nashville, Tennessee, USA. Blood was collected by leukapheresis, and PBMCs were isolated by Ficoll-Histopaque density gradient centrifugation and then cryopreserved in liquid nitrogen vapor phase. Analytical flow cytometry was used to check the purity and quantity of every magnetically sorted T cell population. Genomic DNA was isolated from every sorted fraction and measured by UV absorbance on a Nanodrop 2000c. TCR CDR3 regions were amplified from genomic DNA by multiplex PCR using the deep immunoSEQ assay. For each cell subset, the extracted genomic DNA was distributed evenly across all wells of several immunoSEQ 96-well plates, and each plate served as one replicate. For sorted subsets, 200 ng of genomic DNA, equivalent to roughly 33,000 T cell genomes, went into each replicate PCR. Purified libraries were measured with a Qubit 3.0 fluorometer, size-checked on a Bioanalyzer 2100, and measured again with the KAPA Library Quantification kit. A separate single-read 150-cycle Illumina NextSeq 550 flow cell was used to sequence each immunoSEQ 96-well plate. The published analysis was carried out like this. The immunoSEQ output contained only junctional sequences without quality scores, so filtering could not match that applied to full-length reads. To assign V/J genes and CDR3, sequences were annotated using PyIR, a Python wrapper for IgBLAST v1.9, with IMGT germline references. Any read was removed if the V/J assignment was weak (E-value above 1e-6), the CDR3 was missing, or the read contained stop codons, out-of-frame junctions, or ambiguous translated residues. V3J clonotypes were defined by identical inferred V gene, J gene, and CDR3 amino acid sequence. Percentage overlap between repertoires was calculated by dividing the number of shared unique clonotypes by the size of the smaller repertoire. Richness of each repertoire was evaluated using RTK rarefaction, the Chao1 estimator, and Recon v2.1 estimates of unobserved clonotypes. For all TCRbeta clonotypes obtained by the gDNA method from a few donors, generation probabilities were computed with OLGA. The table was pulled from immuneACCESS by TCRdb, which kept in-frame rearrangements only. Such tables lose some clones; where checked, under half of the loss comes from unresolved V genes, and the rest has no known cause. V and J calls and clone size are copied from that table; D and trimming were computed from the DNA. The sample table lists 450,000 to 700,000 clones, roughly 96% of them with a count of one. About 0.11% of the sample comes from the top ten.

The data were taken from a study of shared clonotypes between healthy human individuals (dated by TCRdb to about 2020). With regard to the full study: The cohort comprised a couple of women and a few men aged 18 to 49 years. For each donor, CD4 naive and CD4 memory were each run on three plates, CD8 naive on two plates, and CD8 memory on one plate. Between about 0.94 and 8.9 billion PBMCs per donor were obtained by leukapheresis. Libraries were prepared and TCR repertoires were sequenced by different laboratories using diverse techniques, in order to increase sequencing depth and limit assay-specific biases. Blood TCR repertoires of five healthy adults were deeply sequenced to estimate repertoire size and the extent of clonotype sharing between individuals. The paper as a whole reports these results and caveats: Even with the large sequencing depth, rarefaction of the sorted-subset datasets indicated that sequencing was incomplete. Pairwise subsampling led to the expectation that sequencing depth would affect the degree of clonotype sharing among donors. Sampling was restricted to blood, and TCR repertoires in tissue are likely to differ from TCR repertoires in blood. Because the study included only a small number of donors, the genetic and exposure-history diversity represented was limited. When a handful of donors were compared, the shared fraction of clonotypes was about 5% for naive CD4, approximately 3.3% for naive CD8, about 2.4% for memory CD4, and 0.4% for memory CD8. Naive subsets generally had larger estimated clonotype richness than memory subsets. Compared with non-shared clonotypes, clonotypes shared by all four sorted-subset donors had higher generation probabilities.

The germline V gene (reference sequence) provides CDR1 LNHDA and CDR2 SQIVND. Deletion took 3 bases off V and 1 base off J, with a span of 12 bases between the germline ends. From the cysteine up to the phenylalanine, the CDR3 has a length of 15 residues. The read is trimmed to its CDR3 DNA, 45 bases read in frame from base 1. Sequenced material: naive CD8+ T cells sorted from blood. This specimen's cell subset or site label, per the study, means: CD45RA+CCR7+. The chain links TRBV19 with TRBJ1-2, with an unclear D gene assignment. The receptor was derived from a woman in her twenties or thirties in good health. The sequenced DNA: TGTGCCAGTAGTATCCCGGGCCTAGATAACTATGGCTACACCTTC. This is translated as CASSIPGLDNYGYTF. Reference TRBV19 and TRBJ1-2 genes cover what lies past the CDR3, so the full variable domain is DGGITQSPKYLFRKEGQNVTLSCEQNLNHDAMYWYRQDPGQGLRLIYYSQIVNDFQKGDIAEGYSVSREKKESFPLTVTSAQKNPTAFYLCASSIPGLDNYGYTFGSGTRLTVV.